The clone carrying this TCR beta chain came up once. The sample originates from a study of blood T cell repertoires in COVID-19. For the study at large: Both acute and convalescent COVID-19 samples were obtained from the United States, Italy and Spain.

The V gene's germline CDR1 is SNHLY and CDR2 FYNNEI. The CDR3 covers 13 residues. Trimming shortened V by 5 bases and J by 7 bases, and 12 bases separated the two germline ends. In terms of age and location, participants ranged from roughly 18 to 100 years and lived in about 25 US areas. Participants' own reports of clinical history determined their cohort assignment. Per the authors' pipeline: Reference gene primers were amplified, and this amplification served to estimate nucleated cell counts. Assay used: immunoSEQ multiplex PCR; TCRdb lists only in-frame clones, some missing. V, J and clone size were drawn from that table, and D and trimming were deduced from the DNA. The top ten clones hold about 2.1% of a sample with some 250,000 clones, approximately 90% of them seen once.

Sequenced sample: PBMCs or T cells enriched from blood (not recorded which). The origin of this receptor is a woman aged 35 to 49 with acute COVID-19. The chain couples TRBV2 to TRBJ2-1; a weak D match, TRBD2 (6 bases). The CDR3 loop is CASSLRGGNEQFF. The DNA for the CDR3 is TGTGCCAGCAGTCTAAGGGGAGGAAATGAGCAGTTCTTC.